This T cell receptor (beta chain) emerged from a study of blood T cell repertoires in COVID-19. The participants were between about 18 and 90 years old and came from about two dozen US areas. Cohort placement rested on clinical history that participants reported themselves. This clone was observed a handful of times. Per the original data handling: Scientists estimated how many nucleated cells there were by amplifying reference gene primers. Repertoires were generated with immunoSEQ multiplex PCR, while TCRdb's copy carries only in-frame clones and drops some. V, J and clone size are those of that table, while D and trimming were read from the DNA. The table includes 150,000 to 200,000 clones, around 91% detected once. The V gene lost 0 bases and the J gene lost 4 bases, with 9 bases spanning the gap. The CDR3 totals 14 residues. Germline loops: CDR1 SGHTA, CDR2 FQGNSA.

This chain links TRBV7-2 with TRBJ1-2; D gene unclear. The sequencing sample was made of PBMCs or T cells enriched from blood (not recorded which). This TCR was sampled from a young woman who had recovered from COVID-19. Here the CDR3 reads CASSLAAGPYGYTF. DNA of the CDR3: TGTGCCAGCAGCTTAGCGGCAGGCCCCTATGGCTACACCTTC. The full variable domain, rest sourced from reference TRBV7-2 and TRBJ1-2, is GAGVSQSPSNKVTEKGKDVELRCDPISGHTALYWYRQSLGQGLEFLIYFQGNSAPDKSGLPSDRFSAERTGGSVSTLTIQRTQQEDSAVYLCASSLAAGPYGYTFGSGTRLTVV.